These 12 T cell receptor beta chains came from one sample sequenced in a study of Ad26.COV2.S vaccination and SARS-CoV-2 variants. TCRdb's table, derived via immunoSEQ multiplex PCR, lists solely in-frame clones and lacks some. The sample records about 350,000 clones, about 89% being singletons. Treatment here: roughly 19 received Ad26.COV2.S at low or high dose, single or two shots; 5 received placebo; per-sample allocation not given. Samples were taken on day 63 after the first vaccine or placebo injection. Material: peripheral blood, obtained in a trial of Ad26.COV2.S vaccine versus placebo. The source is a person aged 18 to 65 who received the Ad26.COV2.S COVID-19 vaccine or a placebo.

This chain links TRBV4-3 with TRBJ2-2, with D perhaps TRBD1 or TRBD2 (5 bases each). Germline CDR1 is LGHNA and CDR2 is YSLEER. This CDR3 is built from 16 residues. Trimming pared 0 bases from V and 6 bases from J, leaving 14 bases between. CDR3 sequence reads: CASSQDRGAEAGELFF. In DNA, the CDR3 is TGCGCCAGCAGCCAAGATCGAGGGGCCGAGGCCGGGGAGCTGTTTTTT.

The chain is built from TRBV10-3 and TRBJ2-1; 7 bases are a match to TRBD1. This CDR3 has 13 amino acids. The V and J ends lost 4 bases and 9 bases, in that order; junction bases with no gene match: 6. CDR1 and CDR2 from the germline V gene are ENHRY and SYGVKD. This CDR3 reads CAISATGSGEQFF. The CDR3 nucleotides read TGTGCCATCAGTGCGACAGGGTCTGGTGAGCAGTTCTTC.

The rearrangement links TRBV10-3 to TRBJ1-4; no reliable D call. V gave up 3 bases and J gave up 2 bases, with 10 bases separating them. The germline CDR1 and CDR2 sequences are ENHRY and SYGVKD. This CDR3 comprises 15 residues. As DNA, the CDR3 is TGTGCCATCAGTGAATATTCTGGGACTAATGAAAAACTGTTTTTT. Its protein is CAISEYSGTNEKLFF.

The gene calls are TRBV19 and TRBJ1-5; unclear D gene. This CDR3 contains 16 residues. Germline CDR1 is LNHDA and CDR2 is SQIVND (reference sequence). Trimming took 3 bases from V and 4 from J, leaving 16 bases between them. The CDR3 loop reads CASSIVHAGWNQPQHF. The CDR3 DNA reads as TGTGCCAGTAGTATCGTCCACGCGGGGTGGAATCAGCCCCAGCATTTT.

This chain joins TRBV11-2 and TRBJ2-6, with 7 bases fitting TRBD2. The CDR3 sequence is 15 residues long. Germline trimming cut 6 bases from V and 2 bases from J; bases unmatched to any gene: 4. The germline gives CDR1 SGHAT, CDR2 FQNNGV. The CDR3 here is CASSYGTTGANVLTF. Written as DNA, the CDR3 is TGTGCCAGCAGTTACGGGACTACTGGGGCCAACGTCCTGACTTTC.

The chain joins TRBV5-1 to TRBJ2-1; possibly TRBD1 or TRBD2 for D (5 bases each). The CDR3 length is 16 residues. V was shortened by 4 bases and J by 0 bases, with 14 bases between the two germline ends. Per germline, CDR1 SGHRS and CDR2 YFSETQ. The CDR3 nucleotides are TGCGCCAGCAGCCAGGGAGAAAGGGGCTCCTACAATGAGCAGTTCTTC. It translates to CASSQGERGSYNEQFF.

This clone was recorded once. The gene calls are TRBV9 and TRBJ2-1, with D maybe TRBD2 (6 bases). V lost 2 bases and J lost 3, with 12 bases in between. This CDR3 is built from 15 residues. Germline V lookup: CDR1 SGDLS, CDR2 YYNGEE. In DNA, the CDR3 is TGTGCCAGCAGCGTGGATCCGGGGGACTACAATGAGCAGTTCTTC. Amino acids: CASSVDPGDYNEQFF.

The V call is TRBV7-9, the J call TRBJ2-7, with D possibly TRBD1 on 6 matching bases. Trimming left V 5 bases short and J 0 bases short, with 14 bases between. Germline V gene lookup returns CDR1 SEHNR and CDR2 FQNEAQ (reference sequence). CDR3 size: 15 residues. The CDR3 loop reads CASSRSGDISYEQYF. The CDR3 nucleotides are TGTGCCAGCAGCCGCTCCGGGGACATCTCCTACGAGCAGTACTTC. The whole variable domain, filled in from reference TRBV7-9 and TRBJ2-7, reads DTGVSQNPRHKITKRGQNVTFRCDPISEHNRLYWYRQTLGQGPEFLTYFQNEAQLEKSRLLSDRFSAERPKGSFSTLEIQRTEQGDSAMYLCASSRSGDISYEQYFGPGTRLTVT.

This chain links TRBV27 with TRBJ1-3, with no clear D. The CDR3 covers 14 residues. Trimming removed 3 bases from V and 0 bases from J, with 6 bases in between. Germline lookup yields CDR1 MNHEY and CDR2 SMNVEV (reference sequence). The chain's CDR3 is CASSFWNSGNTIYF. CDR3 DNA sequence: TGTGCCAGCAGTTTTTGGAACTCTGGAAACACCATATATTTT.

This clone was seen only once. The chain joins TRBV2 to TRBJ1-2; D gene unclear. The CDR3 is 16 amino acids. Looked up from germline, CDR1 is SNHLY and CDR2 is FYNNEI. Trimming cost V 5 bases and J 0 bases, with 16 bases left between them. CDR3 in amino acids: CASSPLGEPANYGYTF. In nucleotides, the CDR3 is TGTGCCAGCAGTCCCCTCGGAGAGCCGGCTAACTATGGCTACACCTTC.

This chain uses TRBV6-1 with TRBJ2-6; TRBD1 aligns across 9 bases. The CDR3 length is 20 residues. Trimming removed 1 base from V and 2 bases from J; junction bases left unmatched: 12. Germline V CDR1 and CDR2: MNHNS, SASEGT. The CDR3 region is CASSEGFRDRGKAGANVLTF. As DNA, the CDR3 is TGTGCCAGCAGTGAAGGGTTTCGAGACAGGGGGAAGGCTGGGGCCAACGTCCTGACTTTC.

The V call is TRBV5-1, the J call TRBJ2-6, with 8 bases matching TRBD1. V shed 0 bases, J shed 4 bases, and the junction held 9 bases outside the gene matches. CDR3 length equals 18 residues. CDR1 and CDR2 from the germline V gene are SGHRS and YFSETQ. The CDR3 reads CASSLDGQGVSGANVLTF. The CDR3 bases are TGCGCCAGCAGCTTGGACGGACAGGGCGTCTCCGGGGCCAACGTCCTGACTTTC.